These 14 T cell receptor beta chains were all obtained from the same sample, sequenced in a study of blood T cell repertoires in COVID-19. Profiled with immunoSEQ multiplex PCR; TCRdb holds only in-frame clones, not every one. Of around 260,000 clones listed, approximately 86% are singletons. The source material was peripheral blood. These receptors came from a man younger than 35 with active or convalescent COVID-19.

The rearrangement uses TRBV7-8 and TRBJ2-1, with D perhaps matching TRBD1 (5 bases). Germline lookup yields CDR1 SGHVS and CDR2 FQNEAQ. Trimming removed 4 bases at V and 7 bases at J, with 14 bases between. The CDR3 totals 14 residues. DNA for the CDR3: TGTGCCAGCAGCTCCCCCCTGGGGCGAAATGAGCAGTTCTTC. This gives the protein CASSSPLGRNEQFF.

The chain uses TRBV5-6 and TRBJ1-6, with D hard to call. With 5 bases removed from V and 5 bases from J, the gap between germline ends came to 17 bases. The germline V gene encodes CDR1 SGHDT and CDR2 YYEEEE. The CDR3 is 16 residues long. The CDR3 bases are TGTGCCAGCAGTATGAAACCGGGCGGGAATAATTCACCCCTCCACTTT. It is translated as CASSMKPGGNNSPLHF.

This chain links TRBV11-2 with TRBJ2-1; 9 bases are shared with TRBD2. Germline V gene data show CDR1 as SGHAT and CDR2 as FQNNGV. Unmatched junction bases numbered 12, after V lost 5 bases and J lost 10 bases. This CDR3 has 15 residues. The CDR3 nucleotides read TGTGCCAGCAGCAGAGCGGGAGGCGGGGTAGGCGAGCAGTTCTTC. Protein product: CASSRAGGGVGEQFF. The variable domain in full, completed from reference TRBV11-2 and TRBJ2-1, reads EAGVAQSPRYKIIEKRQSVAFWCNPISGHATLYWYQQILGQGPKLLIQFQNNGVVDDSQLPKDRFSAERLKGVDSTLKIQPAKLEDSAVYLCASSRAGGGVGEQFFGPGTRLTVL.

Here the CDR3 DNA reads TGCGCCAGCAGCCCGGACAGGGGAGGGCCAGATACGCAGTATTTT. Protein product: CASSPDRGGPDTQYF. The V gene is TRBV5-1, the J gene TRBJ2-3; 9 bases match TRBD1. The V segment lost 4 bases and the J segment 4 bases; nucleotides outside the gene matches: 7. Germline V gene lookup returns CDR1 SGHRS and CDR2 YFSETQ. The CDR3 runs 15 residues.

The chain recombines TRBV27 with TRBJ2-1; 7 bases are shared with TRBD2. This CDR3 has 20 residues. V trimming: 1 base; J trimming: 0 bases; junction bases outside the gene matches: 15. Germline CDR1 and CDR2: MNHEY and SMNVEV (reference sequence). CDR3 nucleotides: TGTGCCAGCAGTTTATTTAGACCACGGAACCGGGACTACTCCTACAATGAGCAGTTCTTC. This codes for CASSLFRPRNRDYSYNEQFF.

About this clone: At one of its ends the junction is not consistent with the germline gene, which may arise from a read error. The chain links TRBV19 to TRBJ1-5, with D hard to call. Germline CDR1 and CDR2: LNHDA and SQIVND (reference sequence). This CDR3 contains 14 residues. The CDR3 DNA sequence: TGTGCCAGTAGCATAGGAGGTTTCAATCAGCCCCAGCATTTT. Its translation: CASSIGGFNQPQHF.

CDR3 amino acids: CALLPGSRGYTF. The CDR3 DNA reads as TGTGCCCTACTACCGGGAAGCCGGGGCTACACCTTC. This chain connects TRBV30 to TRBJ1-2; the D is unclear. Trimming stripped 8 bases from V and 8 bases from J, with 18 bases between. The germline V gene encodes CDR1 GTSNPN and CDR2 SVGIG (reference sequence). This CDR3 comprises 12 residues.

V gene TRBV29-1 combines with J gene TRBJ2-1; TRBD1 is a possible D gene (6 bases). The CDR3 runs to 14 residues. The germline gives CDR1 SQVTM, CDR2 ANQGSEA. CDR3 sequence: CSWWGPSSYNEQFF. The CDR3 DNA reads as TGCAGTTGGTGGGGGCCATCCTCCTACAATGAGCAGTTCTTC.

The rearrangement joins TRBV21-1 to TRBJ2-7; no check of the table's D call, TRBD1, against the DNA was made. TRBV21-1 is classified as a pseudogene. The CDR3 has 17 amino acids. The CDR3 nucleotides are TGTGCCAGCAGCAAAGCAGGGGAAGGGACACGCGCGAGCGAGCAGTACTTC. Protein product: CASSKAGEGTRASEQYF.

The rearrangement uses TRBV30 and TRBJ1-5, with 8 bases fitting TRBD1. The trim removed 5 bases at V and 3 bases at J, leaving 6 bases unmatched. The CDR3 sequence is 14 residues long. Germline CDR1 reads GTSNPN; CDR2 reads SVGIG (reference sequence). CDR3: CAWGEDRANQPQHF. The CDR3 nucleotides are TGTGCCTGGGGGGAGGACAGGGCCAATCAGCCCCAGCATTTT.

V gene TRBV7-3 combines with J gene TRBJ2-3; 8 bases agree with TRBD1. Germline V CDR1 and CDR2: SGHTA, FQGTGA. V lost 2 bases and J lost 6; bases outside the gene matches: 7. This CDR3 contains 15 residues. The CDR3 loop reads CASSLLGQASDTQYF. CDR3 DNA: TGTGCCAGCAGCTTATTGGGACAGGCGTCGGATACGCAGTATTTT.

The V call is TRBV5-4, the J call TRBJ2-6; possible D gene TRBD1, 5 bases. Trimming stripped 4 bases from V and 4 bases from J, with 18 bases between. Germline assignment: CDR1 SGHNT and CDR2 YYREEE (reference sequence). CDR3 length: 17 amino acids. The CDR3 sequence is CASSVGLPVAGANVLTF. The CDR3 DNA reads as TGTGCCAGCAGCGTGGGGCTGCCCGTTGCCGGGGCCAACGTCCTGACTTTC.

The rearrangement joins TRBV14 to TRBJ2-5; maybe TRBD2 (5 bases). Germline V lookup: CDR1 SGHDN, CDR2 FVKESK. The CDR3 contains 13 residues. Trimming pared 1 base from V and 9 bases from J, leaving 12 bases between. CDR3 nucleotides: TGTGCCAGCAGCCAAGTTACTAGTTTGGCCCAGTACTTC. This translates into CASSQVTSLAQYF.

V is TRBV2 and J is TRBJ1-2; D remains ambiguous. CDR1 and CDR2 from the germline V gene are SNHLY and FYNNEI. The CDR3 runs to 14 residues. V lost 4 bases to trimming and J lost 7 bases, with 16 bases between them. The CDR3 is CASSGMTSELGYTF. The CDR3 DNA follows: TGTGCCAGCAGTGGAATGACAAGTGAGCTTGGCTACACCTTC. The full variable domain, completed using reference TRBV2 and TRBJ1-2, is EPEVTQTPSHQVTQMGQEVILRCVPISNHLYFYWYRQILGQKVEFLVSFYNNEISEKSEIFDDQFSVERPDGSNFTLKIRSTKLEDSAMYFCASSGMTSELGYTFGSGTRLTVV.